The next 26 T cell receptor beta chains were all read from a single sample in a study of blood T cell repertoires in COVID-19 (dated by TCRdb to between 2020 and 2021). Library method: the immunoSEQ multiplex PCR assay. TCRdb's version of the immuneACCESS table is confined to in-frame rearrangements and falls short of the full clone set. An unresolved V gene accounts for under half of the shortfall where checked; the remainder is of unknown origin. Present in this sample are under 200,000 clones, roughly 80% of which were seen just once. About 2.1% of the sample is held by the ten biggest clonotypes. Sequencing was carried out using peripheral blood. The receptors derive from a woman over 75 with acute or convalescent COVID-19.

This chain connects TRBV11-2 to TRBJ2-1, with TRBD2 matching 10 bases. V was pared by 7 bases and J by 6 bases, with 9 bases of the junction left unmatched. CDR1 and CDR2 (germline): SGHAT, FQNNGV. The CDR3 covers 15 residues. The CDR3 nucleotides are TGTGCCAGCATCGGGGGGGCTAGCGGGAGCAATGAGCAGTTCTTC. As protein: CASIGGASGSNEQFF. Together with reference TRBV11-2 and TRBJ2-1, the CDR3 gives the full variable domain: EAGVAQSPRYKIIEKRQSVAFWCNPISGHATLYWYQQILGQGPKLLIQFQNNGVVDDSQLPKDRFSAERLKGVDSTLKIQPAKLEDSAVYLCASIGGASGSNEQFFGPGTRLTVL.

The CDR3 bases are TGTGCCTGGAGTGGTACTAGGAAGGAGCAGTTCTTC. It translates to CAWSGTRKEQFF. The chain carries TRBV30 and TRBJ2-1, with D possibly TRBD2 on 5 matching bases. CDR3 length equals 12 residues. CDR1 GTSNPN and CDR2 SVGIG come from the germline V gene (reference sequence). The V end was cut by 1 base, the J end by 10 bases, with 11 bases between.

This clone was found a few times. V is TRBV19 and J is TRBJ1-1, with 7 bases matching TRBD1. Germline CDR1 is LNHDA and CDR2 is SQIVND (reference sequence). The junction had 12 bases not matched to a gene; V was cut back by 6 bases and J by 2 bases. The CDR3 has 16 amino acids. CDR3 DNA: TGTGCCAGTAGACCCATAAGGACAGGCGAAAACACTGAAGCTTTCTTT. Amino acid sequence: CASRPIRTGENTEAFF.

The chain joins TRBV11-2 to TRBJ2-7; TRBD2 aligns across 7 bases. CDR3 length equals 15 residues. J lost 3 bases, V lost 5 bases, and 10 bases had no gene match. Per the germline V gene, CDR1 is SGHAT and CDR2 is FQNNGV. CDR3 in amino acids: CASSHGLGGDYEQYF. The DNA of the CDR3 is TGTGCCAGCAGCCATGGATTGGGGGGGGACTACGAGCAGTACTTC.

The chain joins TRBV7-9 to TRBJ2-7; the D is unclear. V lost 5 bases and J lost 6, with 14 bases in between. The CDR3 totals 13 residues. Germline values: CDR1 SEHNR, CDR2 FQNEAQ (reference sequence). The CDR3, as DNA: TGTGCCAGCAGCCTAAACGCAGGTATCGAGCAGTACTTC. This codes for CASSLNAGIEQYF.

This chain uses TRBV19 with TRBJ1-1; D call uncertain. Germline CDR1 and CDR2: LNHDA and SQIVND (reference sequence). V dropped 5 bases and J dropped 0 bases, with 7 bases sitting between them. The CDR3 has 13 residues. Here the CDR3 DNA reads TGTGCCAGTAGTTTCGGGTTGAACACTGAAGCTTTCTTT. Translated: CASSFGLNTEAFF.

The chain joins TRBV28 to TRBJ1-1; no definite D call. The V end lost 6 bases, the J end lost 4 bases, and 12 bases lay between the germline ends. CDR3 size: 13 residues. Germline loops: CDR1 MDHEN, CDR2 SYDVKM. The CDR3 loop is CASRPRIVTEAFF. CDR3 bases: TGTGCCAGCAGACCGAGGATTGTCACTGAAGCTTTCTTT.

The V call is TRBV4-3, the J call TRBJ1-2; D unclear. The CDR3 totals 15 residues. Looked up from germline, CDR1 is LGHNA and CDR2 is YSLEER. V lost 4 bases and J 5 bases, leaving 17 bases between the germline ends. CDR3 protein: CASSPDPLQRYGYTF. The CDR3 region has the DNA TGCGCCAGCAGCCCAGACCCTCTCCAGAGGTATGGCTACACCTTC.

This CDR3 is CSARQYGYTF. As DNA, the CDR3 is TGCAGTGCTAGACAGTATGGCTACACCTTC. V usage is TRBV20-1 and J usage is TRBJ1-2, with D hard to call. CDR3 length: 10 amino acids. The ends were cut back, 2 bases at V and 5 bases at J, with 3 bases in the middle. Germline V lookup: CDR1 DFQATT, CDR2 SNEGSKA (reference sequence).

The rearrangement links TRBV6-5 to TRBJ1-2; D gene uncertain. Germline V lookup: CDR1 MNHEY, CDR2 SVGAGI. The CDR3 is 14 amino acids. V lost 0 bases and J 7 bases, leaving 12 bases between the germline ends. The CDR3 coding sequence is TGTGCCAGCAGTTACTCACGGGAAAAGTTTGGCTACACCTTC. Translating it yields CASSYSREKFGYTF.

This rearrangement joins TRBV18 to TRBJ2-1; TRBD2 aligns across 11 bases. The V and J ends lost 4 bases and 6 bases, in that order; junction bases with no gene match: 11. The CDR3 totals 17 residues. Germline V CDR1 and CDR2: KGHSH, LQKENI. The CDR3 here is CASSLLPLAGAGNEQFF. CDR3 DNA: TGTGCCAGCTCACTCCTTCCACTAGCGGGGGCGGGCAATGAGCAGTTCTTC.

V gene TRBV27 combines with J gene TRBJ2-7; 11 bases agree with TRBD2. The CDR3 extends over 16 amino acids. Germline values: CDR1 MNHEY, CDR2 SMNVEV (reference sequence). V lost 2 bases to trimming and J lost 3 bases; unmatched junction nucleotides: 6. In DNA, the CDR3 is TGTGCCAGCAGTTTAACGACTAGCGGGGTACACTACGAGCAGTACTTC. This codes for CASSLTTSGVHYEQYF.

The chain combines TRBV19 with TRBJ2-2; 9 bases line up with TRBD1. Looked up from germline, CDR1 is LNHDA and CDR2 is SQIVND (reference sequence). The CDR3 length is 17 residues. Germline trimming cut 1 base from V and 7 bases from J; bases unmatched to any gene: 10. The CDR3: CASSIVGQGLFGGELFF. CDR3 DNA sequence: TGTGCCAGTAGTATAGTGGGACAGGGACTTTTTGGCGGGGAGCTGTTTTTT.

The chain couples TRBV3-1 (or the pseudogene TRBV3-2) to TRBJ2-1; D is uncertain. The CDR3 spans 13 residues. Germline lookup yields CDR1 LGHDT and CDR2 YNNKEL (reference sequence). V was shortened by 1 base and J by 10 bases, with 11 bases between the two germline ends. CDR3 DNA: TGTGCCAGCAGCCAAGTGGCCGAGGAAGAGCAGTTCTTC. Translating gives CASSQVAEEEQFF.

The V call is TRBV6-5, the J call TRBJ2-7; 7 bases map to TRBD1. The trim removed 7 bases at V and 2 bases at J, leaving 5 bases unmatched. This CDR3 has 13 amino acids. CDR1 is MNHEY and CDR2 is SVGAGI in the germline V gene. This CDR3 reads CASKPGTAYEQYF. As DNA, the CDR3 is TGTGCCAGCAAGCCCGGGACAGCCTACGAGCAGTACTTC.

The V gene is TRBV28, the J gene TRBJ2-2; 10 bases map to TRBD2. The CDR3 loop spans 14 amino acids. V was pared by 6 bases and J by 7 bases, with 5 bases of the junction left unmatched. The germline V gene encodes CDR1 MDHEN and CDR2 SYDVKM. The CDR3 loop is CASRLSGGFGELFF. The CDR3 DNA sequence: TGTGCCAGCAGACTTAGCGGGGGGTTCGGGGAGCTGTTTTTT. The whole variable domain, filled in from reference TRBV28 and TRBJ2-2, reads DVKVTQSSRYLVKRTGEKVFLECVQDMDHENMFWYRQDPGLGLRLIYFSYDVKMKEKGDIPEGYSVSREKKERFSLILESASTNQTSMYLCASRLSGGFGELFFGEGSRLTVL.

The chain links TRBV9 to TRBJ1-3, with TRBD1 identical over 9 bases. Per germline, CDR1 SGDLS and CDR2 YYNGEE. The V segment lost 2 bases and the J segment 4 bases; nucleotides outside the gene matches: 7. The length of the CDR3 is 16 residues. The CDR3 DNA is TGTGCCAGCAGCGTCTCACAGGGGGCGTCAGGAAACACCATATATTTT. This gives the protein CASSVSQGASGNTIYF.

The rearrangement uses TRBV18 and TRBJ1-5; maybe TRBD1 (6 bases). The V end was cut by 3 bases, the J end by 7 bases, with 22 bases between. Per the germline V gene, CDR1 is KGHSH and CDR2 is LQKENI. The CDR3 is made up of 17 amino acids. Written as DNA, the CDR3 is TGTGCCAGCTCACCGTACATTGCCCCACAGGGAGGGCAGCCCCAGCATTTT. Its protein product is CASSPYIAPQGGQPQHF.

This clone was counted only a few times. V gene TRBV5-1 combines with J gene TRBJ1-2, with TRBD1 identical over 9 bases. The CDR3 runs to 14 residues. Germline lookup yields CDR1 SGHRS and CDR2 YFSETQ. Losses at the gene ends were 0 bases for V and 7 bases for J; bases not matched to a gene: 4. DNA for the CDR3: TGCGCCAGCAGCTTGGACAGGGGGCAGGCTGGCTACACCTTC. It codes for CASSLDRGQAGYTF.

V and J are TRBV24-1 and TRBJ2-1; 7 bases map to TRBD2. Germline CDR1 KGHDR, CDR2 SFDVKD. The V and J ends lost 4 bases and 8 bases, in that order; junction bases with no gene match: 13. The length of the CDR3 is 16 residues. This CDR3 reads CATSDPTGRKGDEQFF. Here the CDR3 DNA reads TGTGCCACCAGTGACCCGACCGGGAGGAAAGGCGATGAGCAGTTCTTC.

CDR3 nucleotide sequence: TGTGCCAGCAGCACTACAGGGGAAGGAAACTATGGCTACACCTTC. Translated: CASSTTGEGNYGYTF. The chain joins TRBV5-5 to TRBJ1-2, with 7 bases lining up with TRBD1. J was trimmed by 2 bases and V by 4 bases; bases with no gene match: 8. Germline V gene sequence: CDR1 SGHKS, CDR2 YYEKEE (reference sequence). The CDR3 runs 15 residues.

This chain joins TRBV7-2 and TRBJ2-3; 12 bases are shared with TRBD2. This CDR3 region has 18 residues. Per germline, CDR1 SGHTA and CDR2 FQGNSA. V was clipped by 1 base and J by 5 bases; unmatched bases: 10. This CDR3 is CASSLGASGGAWGDTQYF. In DNA form, the CDR3 reads TGTGCCAGCAGCTTAGGGGCTAGCGGGGGGGCCTGGGGAGATACGCAGTATTTT. The full variable domain, in which reference TRBV7-2 and TRBJ2-3 provide the parts outside the CDR3, is GAGVSQSPSNKVTEKGKDVELRCDPISGHTALYWYRQSLGQGLEFLIYFQGNSAPDKSGLPSDRFSAERTGGSVSTLTIQRTQQEDSAVYLCASSLGASGGAWGDTQYFGPGTRLTVL.

This chain joins TRBV19 and TRBJ1-5; a weak D match, TRBD1 (5 bases). Germline V CDR1 and CDR2: LNHDA, SQIVND (reference sequence). Between the trimmed V and J ends, which lost 5 bases and 3 bases, there was a span of 20 bases. CDR3 size: 17 residues. CDR3 protein: CASSGLRVGADNQPQHF. Here the CDR3 DNA reads TGTGCCAGTAGTGGCCTCAGGGTAGGGGCGGACAATCAGCCCCAGCATTTT.

This clone has a handful of counts. V and J are TRBV6-5 and TRBJ2-7, with 13 bases identical to TRBD2. The CDR3 consists of 15 residues. V lost 6 bases to trimming and J lost 2 bases; unmatched junction nucleotides: 4. Looked up from germline, CDR1 is MNHEY and CDR2 is SVGAGI. The CDR3 coding sequence is TGTGCCAGCAGGCCTACTAGCGGGGGGGCCTACGAGCAGTACTTC. Translation: CASRPTSGGAYEQYF.

The CDR3 here is CASSWGGGMLFAEKLFF. CDR3 coding DNA: TGTGCCAGCAGCTGGGGGGGAGGGATGTTATTCGCTGAAAAACTGTTTTTT. The chain combines TRBV28 with TRBJ1-4; maybe TRBD1 (5 bases). The CDR3 covers 17 residues. Germline V gene data show CDR1 as MDHEN and CDR2 as SYDVKM. Trimming cost V 6 bases and J 7 bases, with 24 bases left between them.

J is TRBJ2-3 and V is TRBV30, with 12 bases matching TRBD2. The length of the CDR3 is 17 residues. Germline V gene sequence: CDR1 GTSNPN, CDR2 SVGIG (reference sequence). The V and J ends lost 0 bases and 1 base, in that order; junction bases with no gene match: 5. The CDR3 reads CAWSVRLAGARTDTQYF. CDR3 DNA: TGTGCCTGGAGTGTGCGACTAGCGGGGGCCCGCACAGATACGCAGTATTTT.